This T cell receptor beta chain was identified in a study of blood T cell repertoires in COVID-19. In the study overall: Sites in the United States, Italy and Spain provided acute and convalescent COVID-19 samples. Sources were T cells, B-cell-depleted T cells, or PBMCs; the material itself was cDNA or gDNA.

Authors' analysis steps: The assay estimated nucleated cells by amplifying reference gene primers. Data came from immunoSEQ multiplex PCR; TCRdb stores just in-frame clones and leaves some out. V, J and clone size were drawn from that table, and D and trimming were deduced from the DNA. The sample shows 190,000 or so clones, approximately 85% of them seen only once. Looked up from germline, CDR1 is MNHEY and CDR2 is SVGAGI. V was clipped by 7 bases and J by 3 bases; unmatched bases: 12. This CDR3 is built from 15 residues. The clonotype originates from a woman at least 80 years old with acute or convalescent COVID-19. The J gene is TRBJ2-7, the V gene TRBV6-5, with 7 bases fitting TRBD1. Sequencing input: peripheral blood. The CDR3 here is CASKSRGPGVYEQYF. As DNA, the CDR3 is TGTGCCAGCAAATCAAGGGGGCCAGGGGTCTACGAGCAGTACTTC.